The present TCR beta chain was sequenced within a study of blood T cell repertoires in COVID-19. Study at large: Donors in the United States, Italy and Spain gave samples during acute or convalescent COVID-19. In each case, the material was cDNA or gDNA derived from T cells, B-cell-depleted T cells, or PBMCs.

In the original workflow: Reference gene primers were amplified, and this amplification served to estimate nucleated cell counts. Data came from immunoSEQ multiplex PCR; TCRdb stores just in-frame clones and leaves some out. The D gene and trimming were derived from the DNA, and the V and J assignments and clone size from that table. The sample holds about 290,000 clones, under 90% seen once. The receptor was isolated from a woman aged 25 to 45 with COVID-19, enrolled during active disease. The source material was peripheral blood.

For the CDR3, the DNA is TGTGCCAGCAGCGCCCCAACAGGGGCTAACTATGGCTACACCTTC. Translation: CASSAPTGANYGYTF. The V and J genes are TRBV3-1 (or the pseudogene TRBV3-2) and TRBJ1-2; 7 bases fit TRBD1. The germline CDR1 and CDR2 sequences are LGHDT and YNNKEL (reference sequence). CDR3 length: 15 amino acids. With 5 bases clipped from V and 0 bases from J, the junction kept 6 bases outside the gene matches.